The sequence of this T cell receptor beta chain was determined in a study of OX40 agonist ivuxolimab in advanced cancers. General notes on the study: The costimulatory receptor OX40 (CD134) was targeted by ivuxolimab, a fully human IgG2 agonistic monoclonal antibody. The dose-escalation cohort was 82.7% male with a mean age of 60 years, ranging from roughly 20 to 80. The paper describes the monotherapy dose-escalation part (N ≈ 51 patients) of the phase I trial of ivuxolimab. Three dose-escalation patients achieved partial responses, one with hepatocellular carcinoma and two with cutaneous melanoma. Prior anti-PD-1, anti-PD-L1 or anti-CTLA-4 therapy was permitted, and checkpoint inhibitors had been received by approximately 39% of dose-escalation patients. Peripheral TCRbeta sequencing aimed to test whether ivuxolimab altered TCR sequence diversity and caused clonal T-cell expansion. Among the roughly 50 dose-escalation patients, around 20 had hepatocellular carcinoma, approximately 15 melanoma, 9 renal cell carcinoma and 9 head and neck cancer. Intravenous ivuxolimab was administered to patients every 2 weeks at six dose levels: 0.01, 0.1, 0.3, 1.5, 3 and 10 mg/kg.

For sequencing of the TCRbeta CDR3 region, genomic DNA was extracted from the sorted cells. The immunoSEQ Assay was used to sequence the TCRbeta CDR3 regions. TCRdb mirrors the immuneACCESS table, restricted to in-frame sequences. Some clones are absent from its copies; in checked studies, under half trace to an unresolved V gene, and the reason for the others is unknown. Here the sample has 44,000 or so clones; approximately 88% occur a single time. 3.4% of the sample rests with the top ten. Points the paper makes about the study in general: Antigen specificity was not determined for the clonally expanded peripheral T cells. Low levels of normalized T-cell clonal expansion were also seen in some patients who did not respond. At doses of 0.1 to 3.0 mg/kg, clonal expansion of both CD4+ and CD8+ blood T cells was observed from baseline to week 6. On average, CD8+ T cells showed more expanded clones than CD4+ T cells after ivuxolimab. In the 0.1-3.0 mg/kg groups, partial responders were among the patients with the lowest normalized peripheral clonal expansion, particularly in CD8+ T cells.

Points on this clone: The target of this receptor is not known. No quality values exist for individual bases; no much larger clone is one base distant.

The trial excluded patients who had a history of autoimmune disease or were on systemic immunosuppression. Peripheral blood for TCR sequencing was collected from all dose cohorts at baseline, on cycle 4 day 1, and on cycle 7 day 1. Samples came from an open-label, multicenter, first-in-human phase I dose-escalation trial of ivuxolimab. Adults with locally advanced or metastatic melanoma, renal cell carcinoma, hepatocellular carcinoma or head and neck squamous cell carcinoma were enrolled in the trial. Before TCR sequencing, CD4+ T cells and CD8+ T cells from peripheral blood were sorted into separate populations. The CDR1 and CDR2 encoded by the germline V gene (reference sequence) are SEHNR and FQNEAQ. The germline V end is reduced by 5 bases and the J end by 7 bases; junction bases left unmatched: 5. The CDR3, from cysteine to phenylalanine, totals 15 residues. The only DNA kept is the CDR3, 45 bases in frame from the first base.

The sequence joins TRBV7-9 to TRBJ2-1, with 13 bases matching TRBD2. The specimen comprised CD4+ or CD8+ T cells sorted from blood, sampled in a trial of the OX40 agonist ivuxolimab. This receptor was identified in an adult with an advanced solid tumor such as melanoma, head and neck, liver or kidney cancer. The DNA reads TGTGCCAGCAGCCAGACTAGCGGGAGGTGGAATGAGCAGTTCTTC. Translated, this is CASSQTSGRWNEQFF.